Presented here are 11 T cell receptor beta chains from one specimen sequenced in a study of T cells expressing NK-cell markers. TCRdb reprocessed the 5' RACE reads, with one entry per CDR3 protein and no DNA. This repertoire includes around 550,000 distinct CDR3 sequences. Specimen: blood T cells: a sorted CD56 or NKG2C T cell subset, CD4+ or CD8+ T cells, or bulk PBMC T cells (not recorded which). All receptors come from a young man in good health.

This chain uses TRBV7-2 with TRBJ1-2; TCRdb reports TRBD1, a call that lacks DNA to check it against. This CDR3 has 16 residues. Germline V CDR1 and CDR2: SGHTA, FQGNSA. The CDR3 region is CASSTHSREWNYGYTF.

The chain is built from TRBV29-1 and TRBJ2-3; checking the TCRdb D call of TRBD1 is not possible without DNA. This CDR3 is built from 15 residues. Per the germline V gene, CDR1 is SQVTM and CDR2 is ANQGSEA. CDR3 sequence: CSAGPRDRGRNTQYF.

This CDR3 reads CASSWLGKSEKLFF. This chain joins TRBV12-3 or TRBV12-4 and TRBJ1-4. The CDR3 covers 14 residues.

The V call is TRBV12-3 or TRBV12-4, the J call TRBJ1-1. The length of the CDR3 is 11 residues. CDR3 in amino acids: CASTGRAEAFF.

This sequence joins TRBV3-1 and TRBJ2-5. In germline, CDR1 is LGHDT, CDR2 YNNKEL (reference sequence). CDR3 length: 15 amino acids. CDR3 residues: CASSQGPTQRETQYF.

This rearrangement joins TRBV7-9 to TRBJ2-1; checking the TCRdb D call of TRBD2 is not possible without DNA. The CDR3 runs 16 residues. Germline lookup yields CDR1 SEHNR and CDR2 FQNEAQ (reference sequence). This CDR3 is CASSLLLAGAYNEQFF.

The rearrangement joins TRBV24-1 to TRBJ2-5; TCRdb gives TRBD1 as the D gene, but with no DNA this cannot be confirmed. From germline, CDR1 is KGHDR and CDR2 SFDVKD. The CDR3 is made up of 16 amino acids. The CDR3 loop reads CATSDPTDQYQETQYF.

J is TRBJ2-1 and V is TRBV7-6; the TCRdb call, TRBD1, lacks DNA for checking. The V gene's germline CDR1 is SGHVS and CDR2 FNYEAQ. The CDR3 runs to 15 residues. The CDR3 reads CASSSTGLPYNEQFF.

V gene TRBV19 combines with J gene TRBJ2-6; TCRdb proposes TRBD1, but this gene call is untestable without DNA. The CDR3 totals 16 residues. CDR1 is LNHDA, CDR2 SQIVND, per germline (reference sequence). The CDR3 spells CATGSGSHSGANVLTF. Full variable domain (missing parts from reference TRBV19 and TRBJ2-6): DGGITQSPKYLFRKEGQNVTLSCEQNLNHDAMYWYRQDPGQGLRLIYYSQIVNDFQKGDIAEGYSVSREKKESFPLTVTSAQKNPTAFYLCATGSGSHSGANVLTFGAGSRLTVL.

The chain joins TRBV7-9 to TRBJ2-1; TCRdb picks TRBD2, but there is no DNA to check that call. The CDR3 loop spans 17 amino acids. CDR1 SEHNR and CDR2 FQNEAQ come from the germline V gene (reference sequence). CDR3 amino acids: CASRPFRLAGEGNEQFF. The variable domain in full, with the rest retrieved from reference TRBV7-9 and TRBJ2-1, is DTGVSQNPRHKITKRGQNVTFRCDPISEHNRLYWYRQTLGQGPEFLTYFQNEAQLEKSRLLSDRFSAERPKGSFSTLEIQRTEQGDSAMYLCASRPFRLAGEGNEQFFGPGTRLTVL.

This chain connects TRBV7-8 to TRBJ2-7; as DNA is missing, the TRBD2 call by TCRdb cannot be tested. Germline lookup yields CDR1 SGHVS and CDR2 FQNEAQ. This CDR3 has 14 amino acids. The CDR3 sequence: CASSLSGSGDEQYF.